These 4 T cell receptor beta chains originate from one sample sequenced in a study of blood T cell repertoires in COVID-19. Libraries were prepared by immunoSEQ multiplex PCR; TCRdb keeps only in-frame clonotypes and omits some of them. The sample contains approximately 200,000 clones, 88% of which appear only once. The sample was peripheral blood. These receptors were collected from a woman aged 55-70 years with acute or convalescent COVID-19.

The rearrangement joins TRBV6-2 or TRBV6-3 to TRBJ2-1; TRBD1 agrees at 7 bases. Germline V gene lookup returns CDR1 MNHEY and CDR2 SVGEGT. V lost 2 bases, J lost 2 bases, and 0 bases stayed unmatched. The CDR3 spans 14 residues. The CDR3 protein is CASSYDRAYNEQFF. The CDR3 bases are TGTGCCAGCAGTTACGACAGGGCCTACAATGAGCAGTTCTTC.

This chain connects TRBV19 to TRBJ2-1; 9 bases agree with TRBD2. Germline V gene lookup returns CDR1 LNHDA and CDR2 SQIVND (reference sequence). The length of the CDR3 is 16 residues. V lost 6 bases to trimming and J lost 1 base; unmatched junction nucleotides: 7. CDR3 coding DNA: TGTGCCAGTAGCAGATTGGCGGGGGGGTCCTACAATGAGCAGTTCTTC. Translating it yields CASSRLAGGSYNEQFF.

This sequence joins TRBV3-1 (or the pseudogene TRBV3-2) and TRBJ1-1; 7 bases are a match to TRBD1. The V segment lost 5 bases and the J segment 4 bases; nucleotides outside the gene matches: 7. The CDR3 has 14 amino acids. The germline V gene encodes CDR1 LGHDT and CDR2 YNNKEL (reference sequence). The CDR3 is CASSLRQGSTEAFF. The CDR3 region has the DNA TGTGCCAGCAGCTTACGACAGGGAAGCACTGAAGCTTTCTTT.

V usage is TRBV18 and J usage is TRBJ1-6; D remains unclear. The CDR3 consists of 16 residues. Trimming pared 3 bases from V and 8 bases from J, leaving 17 bases between. Germline CDR1 KGHSH, CDR2 LQKENI. The CDR3 sequence: CASSPDSRNRDSPLHF. In DNA form, the CDR3 reads TGTGCCAGCTCACCGGACTCCCGAAACAGAGATTCACCCCTCCACTTT.